This T cell receptor (beta chain) is drawn from a study of beta chain features in type 1 diabetes listed by TCRdb under 2018. About the investigation overall: Patients and healthy donors did not differ in mean age, gender distribution, total cell number or subset yield. Across all samples, roughly 110,000,000 sorted cells were examined, and cell number per subset correlated strongly with RNA yield. Regulatory and stem cell-like memory subsets were isolated from only 8 patients and 8 healthy donors, whereas naive and central memory subsets came from all 28 donors. The study compared TCRB repertoires of sorted circulating CD4+ T cell subsets between recently diagnosed type 1 diabetes patients and matched healthy donors.

Each donor gave one peripheral blood draw, averaging about 120 mL, which was collected into heparinised tubes. A BD FACSAria II was used to sort naive, central memory, regulatory and stem cell-like memory CD4+ T cells with a panel that included CD45RO, CCR7, CD25, CD127, CD95 and CD27. All sorted populations exceeded 98% purity. PBMCs were isolated immediately by Lymphoprep density gradient centrifugation and stained directly without culture. So that batch effects would be minimized, each experiment stained and sorted samples in pairs, pairing one healthy donor with one patient. CDR1 SGHRS and CDR2 YFSETQ are derived from the germline V gene. The junction shows trimming of 2 bases on V and 8 bases on J, plus 10 bases between the germline ends. The CDR3 has 12 amino acids, counting the end cysteine and phenylalanine. Of all the DNA, just the CDR3 is kept, 36 bases in frame from base 1. A note on this clone: Its antigen is still unknown. The sample holds no much larger clone one base away, and base qualities are not on file.

The entire isolated RNA was reverse transcribed using the High Capacity cDNA Reverse Transcription Kit, and thus expressed TCRB transcripts were sequenced. Deep immunoSEQ sequencing was applied to naive, central memory and regulatory T cell samples, giving an average of approximately 4 million total reads per sample. After sorted cells were lysed in RLT buffer, RNA was extracted with DNase-treated RNeasy Micro or Mini kits, with the choice depending on cell number. To prevent cross-contamination, every cell subset was processed on its own, while patient and healthy donor samples were processed together. The immunoSEQ multiplex PCR was used to amplify TCRB sequences from cDNA, yielding 87-bp fragments that span the CDR3 region. The amplicons were sequenced using the Illumina HiSeq platform. The authors processed their data as follows. Synthetic template baselines were used to correct PCR bias computationally, reads within Hamming distance 2 were collapsed together, and singletons that could not be merged were discarded. By aligning reads against IMGT, V, D and J genes, CDR3 length, and insertions or deletions at six rearrangement sites were assigned. Within each subset, clonotype counts were normalized to the number of sorted cells before true diversity and Gini coefficients were calculated with the tcR R package. Repertoire sharing was quantified using the overlap coefficient calculated on TCRB nucleotide sequences. Out-of-frame TCRB sequences from naive cells were analyzed as a proxy for the pre-selection repertoire. Drawn from immuneACCESS, this table holds only the in-frame rearrangements with V and J called that TCRdb kept. Clones are partly lost; checked studies trace under half to an unresolved V gene and leave the rest unexplained. V and J calls and clone size follow that table, whereas D and trimming were derived from the DNA. The sample table shows 350,000 to 450,000 clones, and approximately 13% are seen once. Clones ranked in the top ten supply roughly 0.036% of the sample.

Overall study results and their limits: Because cDNA rather than genomic DNA was sequenced, highly expressing activated cells could have been over-represented, although no difference in activation and CD3 levels was found between groups. At VDJ recombination sites, patients with type 1 diabetes made fewer insertions and deleted more nucleotides, a pattern implying thymic rearrangement abnormalities. Naive, central memory and regulatory TCRB repertoires appeared more similar among patients than among healthy donors. A moderate but significant shortening of TCRB CDR3 length was observed in type 1 diabetes patients in all four CD4+ subsets. PCR might favor shorter templates, but patient and control samples were amplified and corrected together, so any skew would affect both groups equally. Only small numbers of individuals were included in the HLA sub-analyses, which left unresolved whether HLA type had any influence on TCRB rearrangement.

The sequence joins TRBV5-1 to TRBJ1-2; D gene: possibly TRBD1, on 5 matching bases. The TCR was taken from a man aged 25 to 45 in good health. The sequenced sample consisted of naive CD4+ T cells from blood. Sample cell subset or site, as interpreted from the label and publication: true naive CD4+ T cells. The nucleotide sequence is given as TGCGCCAGCAGCTTAAAAGGGGTCGGCTACACCTTC. Its coded protein is CASSLKGVGYTF.